These T cell receptor beta chains were read from a single sample in a study of breast tumors, draining lymph nodes, adjacent tissues. TCRdb re-derived calls from the multiplex PCR reads in MiXCR, one entry per CDR3 protein. The sample holds 170,000 or so distinct CDR3 sequences, roughly a third seen once. Sequencing was performed on axillary lymph node tissue. These receptors were collected from a female donor with breast cancer. Some clones in this sample may be carry-over from other donors' samples. The CDR3 runs from the conserved cysteine through the conserved F or W. The D gene is left open where the match is weak. Expanded clones get a size class; other rows say once, few or many, or leave the size out.

>TRBJ1-2|NA|NA|TRBV12-5
TGTGCTAGTGGTTTTACACAGAACTATGGCTACACCTTC
CASGFTQNYGYTF
>TRBJ2-3|many|NA|TRBV5-6
TGTGCCAGCAGCTTGTTTAGTTCAGGGGCAGTCACAGATACGCAGTATTTT
CASSLFSSGAVTDTQYF
>TRBJ2-7|few|TRBD1|TRBV6-1
TGTGCCAGCCGCAATAGCGGGACAGGGGGTCTCCACGAGCAGTACTTC
CASRNSGTGGLHEQYF
>TRBJ1-3|NA|TRBD1|TRBV7-2
TGTGCCAGCAGTTTAAGGACAGGGGAGGGGAACACCATACATTTT
CASSLRTGEGNTIHF
>TRBJ1-2|many|TRBD1|TRBV6-5
TGTGCCAGCAGTAACAGGGGTTACTATGGCTACACCTTC
CASSNRGYYGYTF
>TRBJ1-5|NA|TRBD1|TRBV20-1
TGCAGTGCTATACCCCCGACAGGGAGTGGCAATCAGCCCCAGCATTTT
CSAIPPTGSGNQPQHF
>TRBJ2-7|NA|NA|TRBV6-5
TGTGCCAGCAGTTCTCGGGACAAGACCTACGAGCAGTACTTC
CASSSRDKTYEQYF
>TRBJ1-2|many|NA|TRBV9
TGTGCCAGCAGCGTAGGTCAGGGGCCTTTAATTTCGCTTAACTATGGCTACACCTTC
CASSVGQGPLISLNYGYTF
>TRBJ2-5|once|NA|TRBV12-3/TRBV12-4
TGTGCCCACCGGGACCTCGAGGAAGAGACCCAGTACTTC
CAHRDLEEETQYF
>TRBJ2-1|many|NA|TRBV7-2
TGTGCCAGCAGCGTGGCGGGAACCACCTACAATGAGCAGTTCTTC
CASSVAGTTYNEQFF
>TRBJ2-7|many|NA|TRBV9
TGTGCCAGCAGCGTAGGGAGAGACCCAAACTACGAGCAGTACTTC
CASSVGRDPNYEQYF
>TRBJ2-1|NA|NA|TRBV6-5
TGTGCCAGCAGTCGACGGAATGGGCAGTTCTTC
CASSRRNGQFF
>TRBJ2-4|many|TRBD1|TRBV7-2
TGTGCCAGCAGCTTAAGGACAGGGAGGAACATTCAGTACTTC
CASSLRTGRNIQYF
>TRBJ2-5|once|TRBD2|TRBV7-4
TGTGCCAGCAGCCCACCTAGGGGCAGCGGGGGGCCCCAGTACTTC
CASSPPRGSGGPQYF
>TRBJ1-4|many|NA|TRBV29-1
TGCAGCGTTGAAATGGGCACTAATGAAAAACTGTTTTTT
CSVEMGTNEKLFF
>TRBJ2-3|many|NA|TRBV20-1
TGCAGTGCTAGAGACGACACGGCAGGGATTATTTGGGGTTCGACAGATACGCAGTATTTT
CSARDDTAGIIWGSTDTQYF
>TRBJ1-4|NA|NA|TRBV9
TGTGCCAGCAGCGTACTAGCGGATGAAAAACTGTTTTTT
CASSVLADEKLFF
>TRBJ1-5|NA|NA|TRBV19
TGTGCCACCCGCTTGCGCAATCAGCCCCAGCATTTT
CATRLRNQPQHF
>TRBJ2-4|NA|TRBD1|TRBV7-9
TGTGCCAGCAGCTCCCTGGACGGGACAGAAAACATTCAGCACTTC
CASSSLDGTENIQHF
>TRBJ2-7|many|NA|TRBV12-5
TGTGCTAGTGGTTTGGTACCGAACTCCTACGAGCAGTACTTC
CASGLVPNSYEQYF
>TRBJ2-1|NA|NA|TRBV7-9
TGTGCCAGCAGCTTAAATTGGGAAGGAACCTACAATGAGCAGCTCTTC
CASSLNWEGTYNEQLF
>TRBJ2-3|many|NA|TRBV7-9
TGTGCCAGCAGCTTAGGGTCTACGCAGTATTTT
CASSLGSTQYF
>TRBJ1-6|many|TRBD1|TRBV7-2
TGTGCCAGCAGCGTACAGGGGGCGGGTTCACCCCTCCACTTT
CASSVQGAGSPLHF
>TRBJ2-3|many|NA|TRBV9
TGTGCCAGCAGCGTAGCCCTGGGGAGGCAGGGTGAAGATACGCAGTATTTT
CASSVALGRQGEDTQYF
>TRBJ2-3|many|TRBD2|TRBV11-2
TGTGCCAGCAGCCTGGGGACTAGCGGACACACAGATACGCAGTATTTT
CASSLGTSGHTDTQYF
>TRBJ1-3|NA|NA|TRBV9
TGTACCAGCAGCGTAGGGGTAGGGCTAGCCACTGGAAACACCATATATTTT
CTSSVGVGLATGNTIYF
>TRBJ1-2|NA|NA|TRBV20-1
TGCAGTGCCACCAGCAGAGTATCGGGGGCAGGCTATGGCTACACCTTC
CSATSRVSGAGYGYTF
>TRBJ2-1|many|TRBD2|TRBV24-1
TGTGCCACCAGTGATGCTAGCGGGGGGGCCCTTGGTGAGCAGTTCTTC
CATSDASGGALGEQFF
>TRBJ1-6|many|TRBD1|TRBV2
TGTGCCAGCAGTGAAGCCCTGACAGGGCGGGATTCACCCCTCCACTTT
CASSEALTGRDSPLHF
>TRBJ2-1|many|TRBD2|TRBV20-1
TGCAGTGCTAGGAGCGGGACGAGCTCCTACAATGAGCAGTTCTTC
CSARSGTSSYNEQFF
>TRBJ2-1|few|NA|TRBV6-2/TRBV6-3
TGTGCCAGCAGGGTTGGGAATGAGCAGTTCTTC
CASRVGNEQFF
>TRBJ2-2|many|NA|TRBV12-3/TRBV12-4
TGTGCCAGCAGTTCTACGAATCCGAACACCGGGGAGCTGTTTTTT
CASSSTNPNTGELFF
>TRBJ2-7|few|TRBD2|TRBV30
TGTGCCTGGACCCGTCTCGAAGCTAGCGGAACTTTGACCTCCTACGAGCAGTACTTC
CAWTRLEASGTLTSYEQYF
>TRBJ1-1|NA|NA|TRBV4-1
TGCGCCAGCAGCTTCGGGGGGGACACTGAAGCTTTCTTT
CASSFGGDTEAFF
>TRBJ2-7|many|NA|TRBV20-1
TGCAGTGCTAGTAGGGGTACCTACGAGCAGTACTTC
CSASRGTYEQYF
>TRBJ1-2|many|NA|TRBV7-9
TGTGCCAGCAGCGGCCGGTCGGCGAAGAGGGGTGGCTACACCTTC
CASSGRSAKRGGYTF
>TRBJ2-7|many|NA|TRBV20-1
TGCAGTGCCAATACAGGGAACGAGCAGTACTTC
CSANTGNEQYF
>TRBJ1-2|many|NA|TRBV19
TGTGCCAGTAGTTCGGCAGGTAGATTCTATGGCTACACCTTC
CASSSAGRFYGYTF
>TRBJ2-2|many|NA|TRBV7-9
TGTGCCAGCTGGGCCGGGGAGCTGTTTTTT
CASWAGELFF
>TRBJ2-3|many|TRBD1|TRBV13
TGTGCCAGCAGCTTATCTACGGACAGGGCGGGAGATACGCAGTATTTT
CASSLSTDRAGDTQYF
>TRBJ1-4|many|NA|TRBV18
TGTGCCAGCTCACCAGGGAGAGGTGAAAAACTGTTTTTT
CASSPGRGEKLFF
>TRBJ2-1|NA|TRBD2|TRBV12-3/TRBV12-4
TGTGCCAGCAGTCCGAGACTAGCTAGTGAGCAGTTCTTC
CASSPRLASEQFF
>TRBJ2-5|NA|TRBD2|TRBV20-1
TGCAGTGCTAGGAGCGGGGGGCCACTGGAGACCCAGTACTTC
CSARSGGPLETQYF
>TRBJ2-2|many|NA|TRBV5-1
TGCGCCAGCAGTAGGGATTTCGCCGGGGAGCTGTTTTTT
CASSRDFAGELFF
>TRBJ2-7|once|TRBD2|TRBV10-2
TGCGCCAGCAGAGGGACTAGCGGGAGCTCCTACGAGCAGTACTTC
CASRGTSGSSYEQYF
>TRBJ2-5|NA|TRBD1|TRBV11-1
TGTGCCAGCAGCCCCCTAGAGGGACAGGGGGAGACCCAGTACTTC
CASSPLEGQGETQYF
>TRBJ1-6|NA|NA|TRBV11-2
TGTGCCAGCAGCTTGGGGCTAGCGGGGGGCCACGATTCACCCCTCCACTTT
CASSLGLAGGHDSPLHF
>TRBJ2-1|many|NA|TRBV24-1
TGTGCCACCAGTGATTTGGGGCCCTACCCAACCTACAATGAGCAGTTCTTC
CATSDLGPYPTYNEQFF
>TRBJ2-7|many|NA|TRBV19
TGTGCCTCTGGAATTAGCGGAAGCTCCTACGAGCAGTACTTC
CASGISGSSYEQYF
>TRBJ1-2|many|TRBD1|TRBV7-9
TGTGCCAGCAGCCGCCAGGGGGCAGGTGTCTATGGCTACACCTTC
CASSRQGAGVYGYTF
>TRBJ2-5|many|TRBD1|TRBV19
TGTGCCAGTAGTCCCCGGACAGGCGGCAGGAAGACCCAGTACTTC
CASSPRTGGRKTQYF
>TRBJ1-6|many|NA|TRBV4-1
TGCGCCAGCAGCCAAGAGGCTGACCAGCCAAATTCACCCCTCCACTTT
CASSQEADQPNSPLHF
>TRBJ2-7|NA|TRBD2|TRBV6-5
TGTGCCAGCAGTCCCTTTAGCGGGGGACCCTACGAGCAGTACTTC
CASSPFSGGPYEQYF